A single sample gave rise to the 28 T cell receptor beta chains below, sequenced in a study of T-cell reconstitution after alpha-beta-depleted transplantation in children. Construction of the TCRbeta library involved unique molecular identifiers. TCRdb ran MiXCR on the PCR reads and lists one entry per CDR3 protein. The sample has about a million distinct CDR3 sequences, around 30% seen once. Material: PBMCs, mostly from graft donor cells, obtained 360 days after TCRalphabeta/CD19-depleted stem cell transplant. The receptors come from a boy younger than two who had a stem cell transplant for SCID, so the T cells may come from the graft donor.

This clonotype was picked up many times. The V call is TRBV3-1, the J call TRBJ2-3; TRBD2 aligns across 7 bases. The CDR3 has 15 residues. From germline, CDR1 is LGHDT and CDR2 YNNKEL (reference sequence). The V and J ends lost 1 base and 5 bases, in that order; junction bases with no gene match: 6. The CDR3 sequence: CASSQVAAGRDTQYF. As DNA, the CDR3 is TGTGCCAGCAGCCAAGTGGCAGCGGGGAGAGATACGCAGTATTTT.

The rearrangement joins TRBV11-2 to TRBJ1-3, with 7 bases that match TRBD1. This CDR3 is built from 20 residues. Germline V gene sequence: CDR1 SGHAT, CDR2 FQNNGV. The V segment lost 5 bases and the J segment 0 bases; nucleotides outside the gene matches: 19. CDR3 sequence reads: CASSGNTGTDSLSSGNTIYF. CDR3 nucleotides: TGTGCCAGCAGCGGGAACACCGGGACAGACTCCCTATCCTCTGGAAACACCATATATTTT.

This clonotype was seen a handful of times. CDR3 DNA sequence: TGTGCCAGCAGTGGGGTAGCGGGGGGAACAGATACGCAGTATTTT. It yields the protein CASSGVAGGTDTQYF. The chain links TRBV6-1 to TRBJ2-3; 10 bases fit TRBD2. Germline lookup yields CDR1 MNHNS and CDR2 SASEGT. Trimming cost V 4 bases and J 3 bases; bases outside gene matches: 4. CDR3 size: 15 residues.

This clonotype was seen a handful of times. The genes are TRBV29-1 and TRBJ2-7; TRBD1 matches at 10 bases. In germline, CDR1 is SQVTM, CDR2 ANQGSEA. The CDR3 has 13 residues. Trimming at V came to 4 bases and at J to 5 bases, leaving 5 bases not matched to a gene. The CDR3 coding sequence is TGCAGCGTTGGCGGGGACAGGGGTGACGAGCAGTACTTC. This encodes CSVGGDRGDEQYF.

The chain couples TRBV15 to TRBJ2-1, with TRBD2 identical over 8 bases. Germline CDR1 LNHNV, CDR2 YYDKDF (reference sequence). The V and J ends lost 4 bases and 5 bases, in that order; junction bases with no gene match: 10. The CDR3 has 16 residues. The CDR3 DNA follows: TGTGCCACCAGCAACTCCCTGGGGCGGGGGGACAATGAGCAGTTCTTC. Translation gives CATSNSLGRGDNEQFF. The entire variable domain, with the rest obtained from reference TRBV15 and TRBJ2-1, is as follows: DAMVIQNPRYQVTQFGKPVTLSCSQTLNHNVMYWYQQKSSQAPKLLFHYYDKDFNNEADTPDNFQSRRPNTSFCFLDIRSPGLGDTAMYLCATSNSLGRGDNEQFFGPGTRLTVL.

This clonotype was counted between two and nine times. This chain uses TRBV7-9 with TRBJ2-7; either TRBD1 or TRBD2 may fit D (5 bases each). This CDR3 comprises 16 residues. Trimming left V 5 bases short and J 4 bases short, with 21 bases between. CDR1 and CDR2 (germline): SEHNR, FQNEAQ (reference sequence). The CDR3 loop reads CASSLWGVGAWYEQYF. As DNA, the CDR3 is TGTGCCAGCAGCCTATGGGGTGTCGGGGCGTGGTACGAGCAGTACTTC.

This clonotype has only one observation. The V call is TRBV4-2, the J call TRBJ2-1, with 10 bases that match TRBD1. Germline CDR1 and CDR2: LGHNA and YNFKEQ. This CDR3 comprises 16 residues. The ends lost 4 bases at V and 2 bases at J; junction bases unmatched: 5. This chain's CDR3 is CASSRGQGRTYNEQFF. The CDR3 nucleotides read TGTGCCAGCAGCCGGGGACAGGGGCGAACCTACAATGAGCAGTTCTTC.

This chain connects TRBV18 to TRBJ2-7; TRBD2 aligns across 13 bases. The CDR3 runs to 16 residues. From germline, CDR1 is KGHSH and CDR2 LQKENI. Trimming took 3 bases from V and 2 from J; bases not matched to a gene: 4. The CDR3 region has the DNA TGTGCCAGCTCACCGGGACTAGCGGGGTTCCCCTACGAGCAGTACTTC. It is translated as CASSPGLAGFPYEQYF. The full variable domain, its missing parts supplied by reference TRBV18 and TRBJ2-7, is NAGVMQNPRHLVRRRGQEARLRCSPMKGHSHVYWYRQLPEEGLKFMVYLQKENIIDESGMPKERFSAEFPKEGPSILRIQQVVRGDSAAYFCASSPGLAGFPYEQYFGPGTRLTVT.

V gene TRBV7-2 combines with J gene TRBJ2-7; maybe TRBD2 (5 bases). The CDR3 covers 13 residues. V lost 3 bases, J lost 2 bases, and 8 bases lay in between. From germline, CDR1 is SGHTA and CDR2 FQGNSA. The chain's CDR3 is CASSFNSAYEQYF. The DNA of the CDR3 is TGTGCCAGCAGCTTCAATAGCGCCTACGAGCAGTACTTC.

The J gene is TRBJ2-1, the V gene TRBV12-3 or TRBV12-4; the D gene could be TRBD1 or TRBD2 (5 bases each). The CDR3 is made up of 14 amino acids. Trimming pared 7 bases from V and 8 bases from J, leaving 18 bases between. The chain's CDR3 is CASTLRDLGDEQFF. CDR3 coding DNA: TGTGCCAGCACCCTTAGGGACCTTGGCGATGAGCAGTTCTTC.

CDR3 DNA: TGTGCCAGCAGCTATTTTGGACAGGCCTACGAGCAGTACTTC. As protein: CASSYFGQAYEQYF. The chain joins TRBV5-5 to TRBJ2-7, with 7 bases aligning to TRBD1. The trim removed 3 bases at V and 2 bases at J, leaving 5 bases unmatched. The germline V gene encodes CDR1 SGHKS and CDR2 YYEKEE (reference sequence). CDR3 size: 14 residues. The whole variable domain, remainder taken from reference TRBV5-5 and TRBJ2-7, is DAGVTQSPTHLIKTRGQQVTLRCSPISGHKSVSWYQQVLGQGPQFIFQYYEKEERGRGNFPDRFSARQFPNYSSELNVNALLLGDSALYLCASSYFGQAYEQYFGPGTRLTVT.

This clonotype was seen more than once but under ten times. The chain carries TRBV12-3 or TRBV12-4 and TRBJ2-4; 8 nucleotides align to TRBD1. The ends lost 5 bases at V and 8 bases at J; junction bases unmatched: 14. This CDR3 region has 16 residues. This CDR3 is CASSPGQGVRGDIQYF. The CDR3 DNA reads as TGTGCCAGCAGTCCTGGACAGGGAGTTAGGGGTGACATTCAGTACTTC.

This sequence joins TRBV7-2 and TRBJ1-1, with D hard to call. The CDR3 sequence is 14 residues long. V lost 0 bases, J lost 7 bases, and 12 bases lay in between. CDR1 SGHTA and CDR2 FQGNSA come from the germline V gene. This CDR3 reads CASSLAGIRFEAFF. CDR3 sequence (DNA): TGTGCCAGCAGCTTAGCCGGGATTCGCTTTGAAGCTTTCTTT.

The chain has TRBV7-9 and TRBJ2-1; 9 positions match TRBD2. Germline V CDR1 and CDR2: SEHNR, FQNEAQ (reference sequence). Trimming cost V 2 bases and J 6 bases; bases outside gene matches: 5. This CDR3 is built from 15 residues. CDR3 nucleotide sequence: TGTGCCAGCAGCTTACCGGGACTAGCCCTCAATGAGCAGTTCTTC. Translating it yields CASSLPGLALNEQFF.

This chain links TRBV4-3 with TRBJ2-2; TRBD2 matches at 9 bases. Germline CDR1 LGHNA, CDR2 YSLEER. V was clipped by 4 bases and J by 2 bases; unmatched bases: 8. The CDR3 consists of 17 residues. CDR3 loop: CASSPYSGGSNTGELFF. As DNA, the CDR3 is TGCGCCAGCAGCCCCTATAGCGGGGGCTCCAACACCGGGGAGCTGTTTTTT.

This clonotype was counted only a few times. The chain combines TRBV12-3 or TRBV12-4 with TRBJ1-1, with a possible D match to TRBD1 (6 bases). This CDR3 comprises 14 residues. The V gene lost 2 bases and the J gene lost 8 bases, with 15 bases spanning the gap. For the CDR3, the DNA is TGTGCCAGCAGTTTATGGGGGGCCCTAGCCGAAGCTTTCTTT. Protein sequence: CASSLWGALAEAFF.

This sequence joins TRBV12-3 or TRBV12-4 and TRBJ1-4; D is unclear. The CDR3 runs to 14 residues. V was clipped by 5 bases and J by 8 bases, with 15 bases between them. This CDR3 reads CASSPTWVGEKLFF. CDR3 DNA sequence: TGTGCCAGCAGTCCCACCTGGGTTGGCGAAAAACTGTTTTTT.

This clonotype has only a few counts. This CDR3 reads CASSLGPRRASYNEQFF. CDR3 nucleotide sequence: TGTGCCAGCAGCTTAGGGCCACGTAGGGCCTCCTACAATGAGCAGTTCTTC. The chain couples TRBV7-2 to TRBJ2-1; D not resolved. CDR3 length: 17 residues. CDR1 SGHTA and CDR2 FQGNSA come from the germline V gene. V shed 1 base and J shed 0 bases, with 13 bases lying between them.

Concerning this clonotype: As the CDR3 is not closed by the conserved phenylalanine or tryptophan, this likely results from a read error. The rearrangement links TRBV28 to TRBJ1-1; 7 bases fit TRBD1. This CDR3 has 15 amino acids. V trimming: 6 bases; J trimming: 0 bases; junction bases outside the gene matches: 7. CDR1 is MDHEN, CDR2 SYDVKM, per germline. The CDR3 here is CASRRVGGLNTEAFS. The CDR3 DNA is TGTGCCAGCAGAAGGGTAGGGGGCTTGAACACTGAAGCTTTCTCT.

The sample holds a few counts of this clonotype. The V gene is TRBV7-9, the J gene TRBJ2-1, with TRBD1 matching 10 bases. Trimming cost V 4 bases and J 4 bases; bases outside gene matches: 4. This CDR3 region has 15 residues. CDR1 SEHNR and CDR2 FQNEAQ come from the germline V gene (reference sequence). The DNA of the CDR3 is TGTGCCAGCAGCTGGGGACAGGGGTCGTACAATGAGCAGTTCTTC. Encoded protein: CASSWGQGSYNEQFF.

The chain employs TRBV20-1 and TRBJ2-5; TRBD1 aligns across 10 bases. The V segment lost 5 bases and the J segment 4 bases; nucleotides outside the gene matches: 4. The germline V gene has CDR1 DFQATT and CDR2 SNEGSKA (reference sequence). The length of the CDR3 is 13 residues. The CDR3: CSASTGGGETQYF. CDR3 nucleotides: TGCAGTGCTTCGACAGGGGGCGGAGAGACCCAGTACTTC.

This clonotype appeared a few times. The chain carries TRBV12-3 or TRBV12-4 and TRBJ2-5; TRBD1 or TRBD2 may be the D gene (6 bases each). With 5 bases removed from V and 5 bases from J, the gap between germline ends came to 21 bases. The CDR3 covers 16 residues. The CDR3 DNA is TGTGCCAGCAGTGTGATCTTACGGGGGCCTCGGGAGACCCAGTACTTC. Translated, it gives CASSVILRGPRETQYF.

This rearrangement joins TRBV11-1 to TRBJ1-4; D gene unclear. The CDR3 covers 14 residues. Trimming left V 5 bases short and J 8 bases short, with 15 bases between. CDR1 SGHAT and CDR2 FQDESV come from the germline V gene (reference sequence). The CDR3 sequence is CASSIGLVEEKLFF. The DNA of the CDR3 is TGTGCCAGCAGCATCGGCCTGGTTGAGGAAAAACTGTTTTTT.

The gene calls are TRBV4-2 and TRBJ2-3, with 8 positions matching TRBD2. From germline, CDR1 is LGHNA and CDR2 YNFKEQ. This CDR3 comprises 16 residues. V gave up 1 base and J gave up 1 base; unmatched junction bases: 4. In nucleotides, the CDR3 is TGTGCCAGCAGCCAAGCGCAAGCGGGGGGCACAGATACGCAGTATTTT. Amino acids: CASSQAQAGGTDTQYF.

There are a few counts of this clonotype. This rearrangement joins TRBV20-1 to TRBJ1-5; the match to TRBD1 covers 12 bases. CDR1 and CDR2 from the germline V gene are DFQATT and SNEGSKA (reference sequence). The CDR3 sequence is 14 residues long. Losses at the gene ends were 4 bases for V and 7 bases for J; bases not matched to a gene: 5. The CDR3 region has the DNA TGCAGTGCTACCCGGGACAGGGGGCTCCAGCCCCAGCATTTT. Its protein product is CSATRDRGLQPQHF.

The chain is built from TRBV28 and TRBJ2-1; D gene ambiguous. Trimming took off 3 bases at V and 1 base at J, with 13 bases between the two ends. CDR3 size: 16 residues. CDR1 is MDHEN and CDR2 is SYDVKM in the germline V gene. The CDR3 DNA reads TGTGCCAGCAGTTTTGGTTCAGATTCATCCTACAATGAGCAGTTCTTC. It is translated as CASSFGSDSSYNEQFF.

V gene TRBV20-1 combines with J gene TRBJ2-1, with 12 bases matching TRBD2. The V gene's germline CDR1 is DFQATT and CDR2 SNEGSKA (reference sequence). V shed 6 bases and J 4 bases; nucleotides not matched to a gene: 4. The CDR3 has 14 residues. CDR3 DNA sequence: TGCAGTGCCTACGGACTAGCGGGATACAATGAGCAGTTCTTC. Its translation is CSAYGLAGYNEQFF.

The chain joins TRBV12-3 or TRBV12-4 to TRBJ2-3; D remains unclear. The ends were cut back, 2 bases at V and 6 bases at J, with 15 bases in the middle. The CDR3 runs to 15 residues. In nucleotides, the CDR3 is TGTGCCAGCAGTTTATTCCTCTCAAAAGGGGATACGCAGTATTTT. It encodes CASSLFLSKGDTQYF.